This T cell receptor (beta chain) was obtained from a study of T cells after yellow fever vaccination. Germline assignment: CDR1 DFQATT and CDR2 SNEGSKA (reference sequence). CDR3 size: 12 residues. V was trimmed by 5 bases and J by 4 bases, leaving 10 bases between them. TCRdb called the 5' RACE reads again in MiXCR, with one record for every CDR3 protein. Of about 320,000 distinct CDR3 sequences listed, approximately 11% are singletons. The sequence was collected from a man aged 18 to 29 who received the YFV17D yellow fever vaccine. The rearrangement joins TRBV20-1 to TRBJ2-3, with D perhaps being TRBD1 or TRBD2 (6 bases each). The source material was CD4+ T cells sorted from PBMCs, sampled 45 days after the yellow fever booster vaccination. The CDR3 sequence: CSAVGGSDTQYF. The CDR3 DNA reads as TGCAGTGCTGTAGGGGGGTCAGATACGCAGTATTTT.